This TCR beta chain was sequenced in a study of shared clonotypes between healthy human individuals. The method was immunoSEQ multiplex PCR; TCRdb's version includes in-frame clones alone and lacks a portion of them. Of about 2 million clones detected, approximately 94% appear once; the ten largest clones hold 1.2%. Terminally differentiated effector memory CD45RA+ cells were left out of the naive CD8 fraction, which was CD45RO-negative and positively selected for CCR7. Trimming removed 0 bases at V and 7 bases at J, with 13 bases between. CDR3 length equals 14 residues. The V gene's germline CDR1 is PRHDT and CDR2 FYEKMQ (reference sequence).

This chain joins TRBV13 and TRBJ2-7; D unclear. This clonotype was obtained from a man aged 18 to 30 in good health. The sequencing sample was made of naive CD8+ T cells sorted from blood. CDR3 coding DNA: TGTGCCAGCAGCTTAGGGACCGCGATCATAGAGCAGTACTTC. It translates to CASSLGTAIIEQYF.